A single sample gave rise to the 7 T cell receptor beta chains below, sequenced in a study of OX40 agonist ivuxolimab in advanced cancers. The data were produced by immunoSEQ multiplex PCR, yet TCRdb's version contains in-frame clones alone and is incomplete. The sample lists about 82,000 clones, approximately 82% occurring once. The sample consisted of CD4+ or CD8+ T cells sorted from blood, taken in a trial of the OX40 agonist ivuxolimab. These receptors came from an adult with an advanced solid tumor such as melanoma, head and neck, liver or kidney cancer.

The CDR3 bases are TGTGCCAGTATCCCCCGGGGGCCCTACAATGAGCAGTTCTTC. The encoded protein is CASIPRGPYNEQFF. The chain carries TRBV19 and TRBJ2-1; D possibly matches TRBD1 or TRBD2 (6 bases each). The germline CDR1 and CDR2 sequences are LNHDA and SQIVND (reference sequence). The CDR3 has 14 residues. Trimming took 7 bases from V and 2 from J, leaving 12 bases between them.

The CDR3 DNA sequence: TGTGCCAGCAGCTTACTCGGCAGTAACATTCAGTACTTC. Its translation: CASSLLGSNIQYF. The rearrangement joins TRBV7-2 to TRBJ2-4; D unresolved. Trimming pared 2 bases from V and 7 bases from J, leaving 9 bases between. This CDR3 spans 13 amino acids. Germline lookup yields CDR1 SGHTA and CDR2 FQGNSA.

The V gene is TRBV19, the J gene TRBJ2-3; possibly TRBD1 for D (6 bases). Trimming removed 7 bases at V and 4 bases at J, with 15 bases between. Germline assignment: CDR1 LNHDA and CDR2 SQIVND (reference sequence). CDR3 size: 14 residues. The CDR3 DNA reads TGTGCCAGTAAGGACAGCGTGAATCCAGATACGCAGTATTTT. This encodes CASKDSVNPDTQYF. The whole variable domain, remainder taken from reference TRBV19 and TRBJ2-3, is DGGITQSPKYLFRKEGQNVTLSCEQNLNHDAMYWYRQDPGQGLRLIYYSQIVNDFQKGDIAEGYSVSREKKESFPLTVTSAQKNPTAFYLCASKDSVNPDTQYFGPGTRLTVL.

The chain links TRBV7-8 to TRBJ1-2; 12 positions match TRBD1. Germline CDR1 reads SGHVS; CDR2 reads FQNEAQ. Unmatched junction bases numbered 7, after V lost 0 bases and J lost 8 bases. The CDR3 runs 16 residues. The CDR3 sequence is CASSLALGQGARGYTF. The CDR3 nucleotides read TGTGCCAGCAGCTTAGCGCTGGGACAGGGGGCTCGAGGCTACACCTTC.

This clone came up a few times. Other DNA sequences from this sample encode an identical CDR3 as well. This rearrangement joins TRBV7-2 to TRBJ2-6, with D perhaps matching TRBD1 (5 bases). The CDR3 has 15 residues. Trimming shortened V by 5 bases and J by 2 bases, and 10 bases separated the two germline ends. Germline V gives CDR1 SGHTA, CDR2 FQGNSA. The CDR3 DNA follows: TGTGCCAGCAGCCTCGACAGAGCTGGGGCCAACGTCCTGACTTTC. It codes for CASSLDRAGANVLTF.

The rearrangement joins TRBV10-3 to TRBJ2-1, with TRBD2 identical over 7 bases. This CDR3 contains 13 residues. From germline, CDR1 is ENHRY and CDR2 SYGVKD. The trim removed 7 bases at V and 2 bases at J, leaving 2 bases unmatched. CDR3 nucleotides: TGTGCCATCATGCGGGGGACCTACAATGAGCAGTTCTTC. This codes for CAIMRGTYNEQFF.

This clone has more than one count but fewer than ten. This chain links TRBV27 with TRBJ2-3, with 10 bases identical to TRBD2. Unmatched junction bases numbered 8, after V lost 3 bases and J lost 5 bases. Germline CDR1 MNHEY, CDR2 SMNVEV (reference sequence). The CDR3 sequence is 16 residues long. CDR3 region: CASSFVGLAKGDTQYF. In nucleotides, the CDR3 is TGTGCCAGCAGTTTTGTGGGACTAGCGAAAGGAGATACGCAGTATTTT.